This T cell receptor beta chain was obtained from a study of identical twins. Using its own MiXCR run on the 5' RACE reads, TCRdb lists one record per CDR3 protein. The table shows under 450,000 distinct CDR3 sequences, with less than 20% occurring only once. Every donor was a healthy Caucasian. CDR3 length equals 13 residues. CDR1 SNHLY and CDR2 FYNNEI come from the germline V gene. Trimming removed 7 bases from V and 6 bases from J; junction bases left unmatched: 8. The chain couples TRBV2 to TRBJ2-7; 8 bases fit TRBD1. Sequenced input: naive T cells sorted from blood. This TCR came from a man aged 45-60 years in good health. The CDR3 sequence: CASMTGRGLEQYF. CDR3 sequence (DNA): TGTGCCAGCATGACGGGCAGGGGGCTCGAGCAGTACTTC.